This entry describes one T cell receptor beta chain. The entry originates in a study of shared clonotypes between healthy human individuals. TCRdb's table, derived via immunoSEQ multiplex PCR, lists solely in-frame clones and lacks some. This table holds about 1 million clones, 70% to 80% found once. The receptor's source is a man aged 18 to 29 in good health. Sequencing input: memory CD4+ T cells sorted from blood. Described subset: CD45RA-negative fraction.

CDR3 amino acids: CASSVGHSGQETQYF. In nucleotides, the CDR3 is TGCGCCAGCAGCGTTGGCCATAGCGGACAAGAGACCCAGTACTTC. The chain recombines TRBV4-1 with TRBJ2-5; D may be TRBD2 (6 bases). The CDR3 length is 15 residues. Germline V CDR1 and CDR2: MGHRA, YSYEKL. Trimming removed 5 bases at V and 2 bases at J, with 15 bases between.